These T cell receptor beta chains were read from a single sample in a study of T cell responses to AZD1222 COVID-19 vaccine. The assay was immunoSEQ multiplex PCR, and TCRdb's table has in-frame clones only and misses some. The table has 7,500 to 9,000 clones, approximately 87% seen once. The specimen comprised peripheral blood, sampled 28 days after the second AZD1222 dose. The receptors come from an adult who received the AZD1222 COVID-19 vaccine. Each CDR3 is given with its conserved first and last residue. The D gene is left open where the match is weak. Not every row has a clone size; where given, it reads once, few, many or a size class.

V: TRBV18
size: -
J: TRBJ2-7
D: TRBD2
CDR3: CASSPLLAGGPTYEQYF
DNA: TGTGCCAGCTCACCACTGCTAGCGGGAGGGCCCACCTACGAGCAGTACTTC

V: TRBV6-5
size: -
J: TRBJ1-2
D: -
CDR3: CATRALNYGYTF
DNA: TGTGCCACCAGGGCGCTTAACTATGGCTACACCTTC

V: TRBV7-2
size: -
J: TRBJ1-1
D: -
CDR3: CASSLGGTAEAFF
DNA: TGTGCCAGCAGCTTAGGGGGCACAGCTGAAGCTTTCTTT

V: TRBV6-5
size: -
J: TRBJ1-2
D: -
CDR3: CASSPEGPWGYGYTF
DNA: TGTGCCAGCAGCCCCGAGGGGCCGTGGGGCTATGGCTACACCTTC

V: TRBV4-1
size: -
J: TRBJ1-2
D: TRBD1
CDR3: CASSQATGDRLGYTF
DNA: TGCGCCAGCAGCCAAGCGACAGGGGATCGTCTTGGCTACACCTTC

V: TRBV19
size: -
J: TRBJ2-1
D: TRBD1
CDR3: CASQEGARGGEQFF
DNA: TGTGCCAGTCAAGAGGGGGCAAGAGGGGGTGAGCAGTTCTTC

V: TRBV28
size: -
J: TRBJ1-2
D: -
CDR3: CASSLEPRAQGYTF
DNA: TGTGCCAGCAGTTTAGAACCCAGGGCCCAGGGCTACACCTTC

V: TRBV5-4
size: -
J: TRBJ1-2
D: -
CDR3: CASSPDNYNYGYTF
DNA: TGTGCCAGCAGCCCGGACAATTATAACTATGGCTACACCTTC

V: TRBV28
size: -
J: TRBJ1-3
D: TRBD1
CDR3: CASMGQGNTIYF
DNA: TGTGCCAGCATGGGACAGGGAAACACCATATATTTT

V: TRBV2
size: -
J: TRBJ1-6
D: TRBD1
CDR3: CASSEGQGVGPPLHF
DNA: TGTGCCAGCAGTGAAGGACAGGGGGTCGGGCCACCCCTCCACTTT

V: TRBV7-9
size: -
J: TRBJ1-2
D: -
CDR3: CASSLAVGGNYGYTF
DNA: TGTGCCAGCAGCTTAGCTGTGGGGGGTAACTATGGCTACACCTTC

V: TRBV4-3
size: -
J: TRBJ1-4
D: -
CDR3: CASSQGAGATNEKLFF
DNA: TGCGCCAGCAGCCAAGGGGCGGGGGCAACTAATGAAAAACTGTTTTTT

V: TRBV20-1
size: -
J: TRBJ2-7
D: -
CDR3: CSASGGGSRYEQYF
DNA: TGCAGTGCTAGTGGGGGCGGGAGCAGGTACGAGCAGTACTTC

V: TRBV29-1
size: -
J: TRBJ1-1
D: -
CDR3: CSIGQLTAEAFF
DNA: TGCAGCATTGGGCAACTTACAGCTGAAGCTTTCTTT

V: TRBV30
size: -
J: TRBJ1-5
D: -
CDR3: CAWRPDRVSNQPQHF
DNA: TGTGCCTGGAGACCCGACCGAGTTAGCAATCAGCCCCAGCATTTT

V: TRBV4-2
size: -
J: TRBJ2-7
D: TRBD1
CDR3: CASSHPGQGSEQYF
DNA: TGTGCCAGCAGCCATCCCGGACAGGGGAGCGAGCAGTACTTC

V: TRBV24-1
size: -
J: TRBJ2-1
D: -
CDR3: CATTDYNYNEQFF
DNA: TGTGCCACCACCGATTACAACTACAATGAGCAGTTCTTC

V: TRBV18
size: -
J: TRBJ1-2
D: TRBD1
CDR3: CASSPTGEYGYTF
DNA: TGTGCCAGCTCACCAACAGGGGAATATGGCTACACCTTC

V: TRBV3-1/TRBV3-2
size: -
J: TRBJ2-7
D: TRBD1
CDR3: CASSQYMGGQGLYEQYF
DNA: TGTGCCAGCAGCCAATACATGGGGGGACAGGGCCTCTACGAGCAGTACTTC

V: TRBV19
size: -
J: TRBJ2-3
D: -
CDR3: CASSIGGSSTDTQYF
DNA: TGTGCCAGTAGTATCGGTGGGTCCAGCACAGATACGCAGTATTTT

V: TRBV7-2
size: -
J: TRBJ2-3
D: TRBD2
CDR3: CASRAGGGTDTQYF
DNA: TGTGCCAGCAGAGCGGGGGGGGGCACAGATACGCAGTATTTT

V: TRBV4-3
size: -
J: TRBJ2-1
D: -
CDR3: CASSQNPYNEQFF
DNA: TGCGCCAGCAGCCAAAACCCGTACAATGAGCAGTTCTTC

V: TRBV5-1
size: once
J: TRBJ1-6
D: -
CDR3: CASSLDVNNSPLHF
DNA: TGCGCCAGCAGCTTGGACGTAAATAATTCACCCCTCCACTTT

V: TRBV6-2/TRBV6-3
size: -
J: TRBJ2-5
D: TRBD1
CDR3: CASSYPDRGETQYF
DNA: TGTGCCAGCAGTTACCCGGACAGGGGAGAGACCCAGTACTTC

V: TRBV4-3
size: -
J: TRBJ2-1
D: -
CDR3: CASSQEGWNEQFF
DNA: TGCGCCAGCAGCCAAGAGGGTTGGAATGAGCAGTTCTTC

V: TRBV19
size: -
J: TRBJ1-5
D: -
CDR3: CASSPQNVQPQHF
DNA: TGTGCCAGTAGTCCCCAGAATGTGCAGCCCCAGCATTTT

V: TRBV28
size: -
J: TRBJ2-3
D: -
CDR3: CASSLAGSTDTQYF
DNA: TGTGCCAGCAGTTTAGCGGGGAGCACAGATACGCAGTATTTT

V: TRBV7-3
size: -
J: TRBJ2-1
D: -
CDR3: CASSVSIGYNEQFF
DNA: TGTGCCAGCAGCGTTAGTATCGGGTACAATGAGCAGTTCTTC

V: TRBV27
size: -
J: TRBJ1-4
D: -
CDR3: CASSSRESNEKLFF
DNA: TGTGCCAGCAGTTCCCGGGAGTCTAATGAAAAACTGTTTTTT

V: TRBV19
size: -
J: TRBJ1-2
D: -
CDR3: CASRPIYSDSPGYTF
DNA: TGTGCCAGTAGGCCAATCTACTCGGACTCCCCTGGCTACACCTTC

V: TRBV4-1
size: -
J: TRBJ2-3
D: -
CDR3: CASSQDVVGSDTQYF
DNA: TGCGCCAGCAGCCAAGACGTCGTGGGGTCAGATACGCAGTATTTT

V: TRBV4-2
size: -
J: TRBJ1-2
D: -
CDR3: CASSQDGNGNMGYTF
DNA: TGTGCCAGCAGCCAAGATGGGAATGGGAACATGGGCTACACCTTC

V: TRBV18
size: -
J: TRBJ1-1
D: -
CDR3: CASSPGTGMNTEAFF
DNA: TGTGCCAGCTCACCAGGAACAGGGATGAACACTGAAGCTTTCTTT

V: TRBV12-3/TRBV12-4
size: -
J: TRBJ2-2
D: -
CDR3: CASSNTGELFF
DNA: TGTGCCAGCAGTAACACCGGGGAGCTGTTTTTT

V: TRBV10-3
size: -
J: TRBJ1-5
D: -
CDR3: CAISETLDGQALHF
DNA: TGTGCCATCAGTGAAACCTTGGACGGGCAGGCCCTACATTTT